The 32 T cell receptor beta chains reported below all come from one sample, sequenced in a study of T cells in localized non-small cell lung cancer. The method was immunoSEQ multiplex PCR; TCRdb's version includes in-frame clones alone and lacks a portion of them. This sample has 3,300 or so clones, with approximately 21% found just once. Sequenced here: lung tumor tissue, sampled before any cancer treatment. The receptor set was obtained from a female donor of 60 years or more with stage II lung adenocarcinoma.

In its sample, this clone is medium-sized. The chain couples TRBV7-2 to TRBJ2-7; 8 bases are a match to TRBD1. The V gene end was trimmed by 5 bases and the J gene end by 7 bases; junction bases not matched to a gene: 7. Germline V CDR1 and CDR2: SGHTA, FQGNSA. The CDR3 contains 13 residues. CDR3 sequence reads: CASSPRTGQEQYF. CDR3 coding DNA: TGTGCCAGCAGCCCCAGGACAGGGCAGGAGCAGTACTTC.

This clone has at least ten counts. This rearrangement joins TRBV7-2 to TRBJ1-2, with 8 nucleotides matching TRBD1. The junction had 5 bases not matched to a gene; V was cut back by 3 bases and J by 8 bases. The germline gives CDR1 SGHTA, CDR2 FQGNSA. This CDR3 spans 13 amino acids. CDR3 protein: CASSFSGGRGYTF. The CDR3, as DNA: TGTGCCAGCAGCTTTTCAGGGGGCCGCGGCTACACCTTC.

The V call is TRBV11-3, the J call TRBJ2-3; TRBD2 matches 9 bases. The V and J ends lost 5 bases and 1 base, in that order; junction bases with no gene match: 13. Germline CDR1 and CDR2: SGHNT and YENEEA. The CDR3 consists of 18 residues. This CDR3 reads CASSLRSLLAGCTDTQYF. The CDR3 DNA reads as TGTGCCAGCAGCCTAAGGTCCCTGCTAGCGGGATGCACAGATACGCAGTATTTT.

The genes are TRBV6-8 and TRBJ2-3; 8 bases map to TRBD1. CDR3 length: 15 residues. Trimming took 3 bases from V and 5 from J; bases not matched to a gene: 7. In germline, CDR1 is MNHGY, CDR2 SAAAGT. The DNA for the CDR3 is TGTGCCAGCAGTTATCAGGACAGGGCGGGAGATACGCAGTATTTT. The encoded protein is CASSYQDRAGDTQYF.

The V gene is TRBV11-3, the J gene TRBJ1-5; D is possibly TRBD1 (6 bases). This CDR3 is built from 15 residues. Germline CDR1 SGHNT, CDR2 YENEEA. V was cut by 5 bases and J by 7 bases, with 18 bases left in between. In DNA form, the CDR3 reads TGTGCCAGCAGCCTTACGAGGGGGGGAGCGCAGCCCCAGCATTTT. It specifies CASSLTRGGAQPQHF.

CDR3 loop: CASSTRDGDTGELFF. In nucleotides, the CDR3 is TGTGCCAGCAGTACCCGGGATGGGGACACCGGGGAGCTGTTTTTT. J is TRBJ2-2 and V is TRBV28; the D gene is possibly TRBD2 (5 bases). V gave up 5 bases and J gave up 3 bases, with 13 bases separating them. Looked up from germline, CDR1 is MDHEN and CDR2 is SYDVKM. There are 15 residues in the CDR3. Full variable domain (rest looked up from reference TRBV28 and TRBJ2-2): DVKVTQSSRYLVKRTGEKVFLECVQDMDHENMFWYRQDPGLGLRLIYFSYDVKMKEKGDIPEGYSVSREKKERFSLILESASTNQTSMYLCASSTRDGDTGELFFGEGSRLTVL.

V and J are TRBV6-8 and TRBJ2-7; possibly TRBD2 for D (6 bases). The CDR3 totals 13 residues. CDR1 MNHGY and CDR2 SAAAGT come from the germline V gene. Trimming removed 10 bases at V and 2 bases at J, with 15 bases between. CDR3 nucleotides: TGTGCCACAAGTGGCTCGGGAGCCTACGAGCAGTACTTC. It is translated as CATSGSGAYEQYF.

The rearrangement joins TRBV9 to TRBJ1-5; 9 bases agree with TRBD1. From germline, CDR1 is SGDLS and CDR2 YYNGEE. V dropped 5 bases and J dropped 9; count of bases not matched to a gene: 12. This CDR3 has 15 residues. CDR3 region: CASSPLADRGAPQHF. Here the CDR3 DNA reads TGTGCCAGCAGTCCCCTCGCGGACAGGGGAGCGCCCCAGCATTTT.

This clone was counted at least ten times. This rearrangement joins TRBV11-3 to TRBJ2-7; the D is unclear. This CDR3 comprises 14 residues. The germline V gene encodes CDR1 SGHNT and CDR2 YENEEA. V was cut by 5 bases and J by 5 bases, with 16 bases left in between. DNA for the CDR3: TGTGCCAGCAGCCGAGGAAACCCCGTCGACGAGCAGTACTTC. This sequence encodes CASSRGNPVDEQYF. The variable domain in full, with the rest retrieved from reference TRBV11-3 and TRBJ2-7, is EAGVVQSPRYKIIEKKQPVAFWCNPISGHNTLYWYLQNLGQGPELLIRYENEEAVDDSQLPKDRFSAERLKGVDSTLKIQPAELGDSAVYLCASSRGNPVDEQYFGPGTRLTVT.

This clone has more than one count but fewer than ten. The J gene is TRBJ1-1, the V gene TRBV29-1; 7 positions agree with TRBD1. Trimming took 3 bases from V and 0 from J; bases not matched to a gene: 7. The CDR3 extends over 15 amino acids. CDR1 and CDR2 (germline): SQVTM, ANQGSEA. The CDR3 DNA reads TGCAGCGTTGATTCGGCAGGGGGGTTGAACACTGAAGCTTTCTTT. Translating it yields CSVDSAGGLNTEAFF.

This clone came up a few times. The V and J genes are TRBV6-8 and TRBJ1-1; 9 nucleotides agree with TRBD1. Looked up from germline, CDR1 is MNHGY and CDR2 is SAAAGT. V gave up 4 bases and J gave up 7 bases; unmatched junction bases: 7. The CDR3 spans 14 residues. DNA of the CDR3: TGTGCCAGCAGTTTTGAGGGACAGGGCTTTGAAGCTTTCTTT. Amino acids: CASSFEGQGFEAFF.

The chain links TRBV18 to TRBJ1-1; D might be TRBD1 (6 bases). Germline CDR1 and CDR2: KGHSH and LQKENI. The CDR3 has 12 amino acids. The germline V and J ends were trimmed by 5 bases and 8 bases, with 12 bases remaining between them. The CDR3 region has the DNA TGTGCCAGCTCAGCCCAGGGGCCCGAAGCTTTCTTT. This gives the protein CASSAQGPEAFF.

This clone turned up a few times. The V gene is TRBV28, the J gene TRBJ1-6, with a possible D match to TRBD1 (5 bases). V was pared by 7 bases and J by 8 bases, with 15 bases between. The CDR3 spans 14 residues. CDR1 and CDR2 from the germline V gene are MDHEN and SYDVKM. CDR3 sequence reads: CASTHETADSPLHF. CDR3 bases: TGTGCCAGCACTCATGAGACAGCGGATTCACCCCTCCACTTT. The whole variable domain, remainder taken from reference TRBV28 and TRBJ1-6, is DVKVTQSSRYLVKRTGEKVFLECVQDMDHENMFWYRQDPGLGLRLIYFSYDVKMKEKGDIPEGYSVSREKKERFSLILESASTNQTSMYLCASTHETADSPLHFGNGTRLTVT.

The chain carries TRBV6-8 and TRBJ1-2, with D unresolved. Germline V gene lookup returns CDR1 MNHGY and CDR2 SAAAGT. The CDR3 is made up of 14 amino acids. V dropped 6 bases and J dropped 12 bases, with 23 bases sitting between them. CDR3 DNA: TGTGCCAGCAGCTATGGAGAAGACCCAGAATCGCACACCTTC. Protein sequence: CASSYGEDPESHTF.

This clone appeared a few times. The CDR3 DNA reads TGTGCCAGCAGTGACGGGACAGGGGGCGATGAGCAGTTCTTC. It encodes CASSDGTGGDEQFF. The chain is built from TRBV6-8 and TRBJ2-1; 12 bases are a match to TRBD1. Germline loops: CDR1 MNHGY, CDR2 SAAAGT. V trimming: 5 bases; J trimming: 8 bases; junction bases outside the gene matches: 4. The CDR3 spans 14 residues.

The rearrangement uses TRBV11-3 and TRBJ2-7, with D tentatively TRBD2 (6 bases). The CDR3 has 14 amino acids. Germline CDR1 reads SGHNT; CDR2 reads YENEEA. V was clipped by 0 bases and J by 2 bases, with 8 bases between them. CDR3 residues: CASSLELAAYEQYF. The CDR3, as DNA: TGTGCCAGCAGCTTAGAACTAGCTGCCTACGAGCAGTACTTC.

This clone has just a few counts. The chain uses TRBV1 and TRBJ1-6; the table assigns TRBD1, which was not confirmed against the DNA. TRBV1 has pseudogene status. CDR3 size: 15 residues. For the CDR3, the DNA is TGCGCCAGCAGCCACATTCTGGGACAGTATTCACCCCTCCACTTT. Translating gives CASSHILGQYSPLHF.

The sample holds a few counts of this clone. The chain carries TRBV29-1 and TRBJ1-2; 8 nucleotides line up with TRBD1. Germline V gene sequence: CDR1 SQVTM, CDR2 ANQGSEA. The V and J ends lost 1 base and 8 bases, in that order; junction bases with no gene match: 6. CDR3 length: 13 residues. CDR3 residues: CSVEVRTGNGYTF. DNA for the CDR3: TGCAGCGTTGAAGTTAGGACAGGGAACGGCTACACCTTC.

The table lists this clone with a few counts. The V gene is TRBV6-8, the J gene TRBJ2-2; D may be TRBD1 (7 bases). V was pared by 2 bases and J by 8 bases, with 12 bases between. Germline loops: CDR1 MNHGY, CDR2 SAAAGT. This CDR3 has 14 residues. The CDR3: CASSYRRGQGELFF. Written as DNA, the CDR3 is TGTGCCAGCAGTTACCGGAGGGGGCAGGGGGAGCTGTTTTTT.

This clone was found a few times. DNA of the CDR3: TGTGCCAGCAACCCCTACGGGGACAAGGCGGGGAACACTGAAGCTTTCTTT. Its protein product is CASNPYGDKAGNTEAFF. The chain links TRBV28 to TRBJ1-1; D possibly corresponds to TRBD1 (6 bases). The V end lost 7 bases, the J end lost 1 base, and 22 bases lay between the germline ends. The CDR3 is made up of 17 amino acids. Germline loops: CDR1 MDHEN, CDR2 SYDVKM.

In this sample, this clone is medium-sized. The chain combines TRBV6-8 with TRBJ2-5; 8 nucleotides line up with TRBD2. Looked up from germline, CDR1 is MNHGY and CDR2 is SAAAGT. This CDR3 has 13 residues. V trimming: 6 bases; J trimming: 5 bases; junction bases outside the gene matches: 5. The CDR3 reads CASSYGRAETQYF. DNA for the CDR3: TGTGCCAGCAGCTACGGGAGGGCGGAGACCCAGTACTTC.

DNA for the CDR3: TGTGCCAGTAGTAACCCCGCAGGGGTGAGCACTGAAGCTTTCTTT. Amino acids: CASSNPAGVSTEAFF. The V call is TRBV19, the J call TRBJ1-1; tentative D call: TRBD1 (6 bases). The CDR3 has 15 residues. The V and J ends lost 4 bases and 4 bases respectively, with 16 bases between them. Germline V CDR1 and CDR2: LNHDA, SQIVND (reference sequence).

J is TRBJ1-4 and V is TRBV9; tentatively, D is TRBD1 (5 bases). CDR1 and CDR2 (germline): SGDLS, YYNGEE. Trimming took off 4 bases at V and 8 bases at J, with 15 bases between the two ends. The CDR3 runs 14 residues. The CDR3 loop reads CASSPGTQYEKLFF. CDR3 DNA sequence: TGTGCCAGCAGCCCGGGGACCCAGTACGAAAAACTGTTTTTT.

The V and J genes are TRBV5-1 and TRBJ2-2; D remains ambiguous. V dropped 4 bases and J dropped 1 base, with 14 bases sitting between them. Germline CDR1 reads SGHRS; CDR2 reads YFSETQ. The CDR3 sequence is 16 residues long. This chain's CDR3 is CASSPTSGGNTGELFF. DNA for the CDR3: TGCGCCAGCAGCCCCACCTCCGGCGGGAACACCGGGGAGCTGTTTTTT. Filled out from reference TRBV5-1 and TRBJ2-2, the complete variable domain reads KAGVTQTPRYLIKTRGQQVTLSCSPISGHRSVSWYQQTPGQGLQFLFEYFSETQRNKGNFPGRFSGRQFSNSRSEMNVSTLELGDSALYLCASSPTSGGNTGELFFGEGSRLTVL.

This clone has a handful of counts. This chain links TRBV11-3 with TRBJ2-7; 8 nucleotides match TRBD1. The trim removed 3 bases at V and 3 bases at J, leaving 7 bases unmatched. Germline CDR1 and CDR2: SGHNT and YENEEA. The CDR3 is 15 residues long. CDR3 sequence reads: CASSFFGQGYYEQYF. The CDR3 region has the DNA TGTGCCAGCAGCTTTTTTGGACAGGGTTACTACGAGCAGTACTTC.

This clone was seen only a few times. CDR3 sequence: CASSRTGWADTQYF. The DNA for the CDR3 is TGTGCCAGCAGTAGGACAGGGTGGGCAGATACGCAGTATTTT. The chain combines TRBV9 with TRBJ2-3; 8 bases are a match to TRBD1. Unmatched junction bases numbered 6, after V lost 5 bases and J lost 4 bases. The CDR3 sequence is 14 residues long. CDR1 and CDR2 (germline): SGDLS, YYNGEE. Drawing the rest from reference TRBV9 and TRBJ2-3, the complete variable domain is DSGVTQTPKHLITATGQRVTLRCSPRSGDLSVYWYQQSLDQGLQFLIQYYNGEERAKGNILERFSAQQFPDLHSELNLSSLELGDSALYFCASSRTGWADTQYFGPGTRLTVL.

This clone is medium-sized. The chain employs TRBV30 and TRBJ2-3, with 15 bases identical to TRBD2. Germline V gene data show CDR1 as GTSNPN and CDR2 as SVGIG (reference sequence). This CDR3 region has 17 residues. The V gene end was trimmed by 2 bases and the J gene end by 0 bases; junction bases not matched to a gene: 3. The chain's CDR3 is CAWSSGTSGRSTDTQYF. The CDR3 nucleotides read TGTGCCTGGAGTTCCGGGACTAGCGGGAGGAGCACAGATACGCAGTATTTT.

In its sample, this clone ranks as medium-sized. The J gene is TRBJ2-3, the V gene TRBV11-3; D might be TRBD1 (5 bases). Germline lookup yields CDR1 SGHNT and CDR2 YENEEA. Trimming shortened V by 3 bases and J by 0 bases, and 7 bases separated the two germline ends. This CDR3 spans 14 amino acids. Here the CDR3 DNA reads TGTGCCAGCAGCTTCGCAGGGAGCACAGATACGCAGTATTTT. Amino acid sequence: CASSFAGSTDTQYF.

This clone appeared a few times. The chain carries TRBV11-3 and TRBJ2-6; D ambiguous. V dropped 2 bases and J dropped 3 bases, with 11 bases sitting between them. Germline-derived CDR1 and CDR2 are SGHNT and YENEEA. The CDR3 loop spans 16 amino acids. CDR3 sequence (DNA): TGTGCCAGCAGCTTATCTTTTGGTTTTGGGGCCAACGTCCTGACTTTC. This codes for CASSLSFGFGANVLTF.

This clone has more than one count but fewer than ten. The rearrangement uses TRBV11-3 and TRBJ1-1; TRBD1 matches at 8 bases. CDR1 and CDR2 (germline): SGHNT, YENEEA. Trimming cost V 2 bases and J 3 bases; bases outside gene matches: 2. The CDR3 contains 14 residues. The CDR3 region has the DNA TGTGCCAGCAGCTTACAGGGGGCGGACACTGAAGCTTTCTTT. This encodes CASSLQGADTEAFF. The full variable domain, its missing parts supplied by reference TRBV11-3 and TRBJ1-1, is EAGVVQSPRYKIIEKKQPVAFWCNPISGHNTLYWYLQNLGQGPELLIRYENEEAVDDSQLPKDRFSAERLKGVDSTLKIQPAELGDSAVYLCASSLQGADTEAFFGQGTRLTVV.

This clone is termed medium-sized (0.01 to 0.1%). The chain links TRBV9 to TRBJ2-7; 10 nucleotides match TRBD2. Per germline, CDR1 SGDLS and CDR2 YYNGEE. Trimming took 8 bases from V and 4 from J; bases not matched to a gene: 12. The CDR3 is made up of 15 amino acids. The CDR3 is CASGVLAGVRYEQYF. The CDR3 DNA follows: TGTGCCAGTGGGGTTCTAGCGGGAGTTAGGTACGAGCAGTACTTC.

The CDR3, as DNA: TGTGCCAGCAGTGACGAGCAGAGAGGGACGTTGAAAGAGACCCAGTACTTC. This translates into CASSDEQRGTLKETQYF. This chain joins TRBV6-8 and TRBJ2-5; either TRBD1 or TRBD2 may supply D (5 bases each). CDR3 length equals 17 residues. Trimming pared 5 bases from V and 3 bases from J, leaving 22 bases between. CDR1 and CDR2 from the germline V gene are MNHGY and SAAAGT.